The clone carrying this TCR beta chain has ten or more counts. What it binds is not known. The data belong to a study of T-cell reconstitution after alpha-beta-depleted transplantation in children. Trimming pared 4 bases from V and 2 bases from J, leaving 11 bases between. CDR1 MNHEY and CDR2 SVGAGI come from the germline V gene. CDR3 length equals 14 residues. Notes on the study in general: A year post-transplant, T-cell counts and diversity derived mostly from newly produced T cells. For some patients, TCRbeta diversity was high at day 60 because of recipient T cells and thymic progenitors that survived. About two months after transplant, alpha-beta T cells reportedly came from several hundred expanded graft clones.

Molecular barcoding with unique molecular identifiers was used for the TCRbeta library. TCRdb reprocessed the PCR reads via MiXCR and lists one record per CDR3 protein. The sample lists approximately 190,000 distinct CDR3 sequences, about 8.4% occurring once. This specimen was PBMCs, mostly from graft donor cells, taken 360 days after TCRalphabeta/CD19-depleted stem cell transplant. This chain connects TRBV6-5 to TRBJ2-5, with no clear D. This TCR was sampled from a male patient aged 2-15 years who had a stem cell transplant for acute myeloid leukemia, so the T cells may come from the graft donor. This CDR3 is CASSSRTLQETQYF. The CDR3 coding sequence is TGTGCCAGCAGTTCTCGGACCTTACAAGAGACCCAGTACTTC.